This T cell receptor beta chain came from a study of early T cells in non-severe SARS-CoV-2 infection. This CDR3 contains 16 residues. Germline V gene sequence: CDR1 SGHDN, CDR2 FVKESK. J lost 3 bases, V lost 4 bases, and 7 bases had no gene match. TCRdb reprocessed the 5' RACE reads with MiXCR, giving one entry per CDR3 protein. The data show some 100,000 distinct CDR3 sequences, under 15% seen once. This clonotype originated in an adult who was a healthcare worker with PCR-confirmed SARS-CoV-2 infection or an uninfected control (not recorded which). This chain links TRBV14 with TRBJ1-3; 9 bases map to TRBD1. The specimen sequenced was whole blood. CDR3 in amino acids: CASSPPGTGNGNTIYF. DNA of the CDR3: TGTGCCAGCAGCCCTCCCGGGACAGGGAATGGAAACACCATATATTTT.